Here is one T cell receptor (beta chain) with its context. Its antigen is not identified. This CDR3 has 15 residues. Germline V gives CDR1 LGHNA, CDR2 YNFKEQ. V was clipped by 1 base and J by 0 bases, with 7 bases between them. The data were produced by immunoSEQ multiplex PCR, yet TCRdb's version contains in-frame clones alone and is incomplete. The sample consists of some 150,000 clones, around nine tenths of them appearing once. The source of the sample is a study of T cell responses to AZD1222 COVID-19 vaccine. Findings and caveats of the study: The peak T cell response came first, and repertoires were sampled only after it. Across spike, vaccine-associated CD4 TCRs were found, dominant at 160-218 and 743-854. It should be noted that donors were predominantly white British and more often female, and clonal diversity was possibly underestimated.

The rearrangement links TRBV4-2 to TRBJ2-1; no clear D. The sequencing here drew on peripheral blood, taken 28 days after the second AZD1222 dose. The clonotype comes from an adult who received the AZD1222 COVID-19 vaccine. The DNA for the CDR3 is TGTGCCAGCAGCCAAGTGCTGAGCTCCTACAATGAGCAGTTCTTC. Amino acids: CASSQVLSSYNEQFF.